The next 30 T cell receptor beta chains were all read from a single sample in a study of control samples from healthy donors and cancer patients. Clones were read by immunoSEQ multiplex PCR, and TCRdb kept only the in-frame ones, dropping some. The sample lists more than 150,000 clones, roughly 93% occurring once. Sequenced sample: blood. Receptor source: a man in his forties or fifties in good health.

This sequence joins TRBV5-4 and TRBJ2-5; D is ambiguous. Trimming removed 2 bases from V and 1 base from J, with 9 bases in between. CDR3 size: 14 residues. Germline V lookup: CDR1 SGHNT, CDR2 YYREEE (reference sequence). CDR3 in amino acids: CASSLQGPQETQYF. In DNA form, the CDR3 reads TGTGCCAGCAGCTTACAAGGCCCCCAAGAGACCCAGTACTTC.

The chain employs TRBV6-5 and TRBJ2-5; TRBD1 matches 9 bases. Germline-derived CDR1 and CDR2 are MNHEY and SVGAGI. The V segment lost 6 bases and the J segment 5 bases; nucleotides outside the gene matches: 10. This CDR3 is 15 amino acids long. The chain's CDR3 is CASRIQKTGGETQYF. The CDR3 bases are TGTGCCAGCAGAATACAAAAGACAGGGGGTGAGACCCAGTACTTC.

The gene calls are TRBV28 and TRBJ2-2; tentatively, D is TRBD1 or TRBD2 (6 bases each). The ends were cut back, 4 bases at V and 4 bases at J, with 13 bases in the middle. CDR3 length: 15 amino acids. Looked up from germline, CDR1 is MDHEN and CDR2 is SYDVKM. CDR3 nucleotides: TGTGCCAGCAGTTCGAGATCGGGGGCCACCGGGGAGCTGTTTTTT. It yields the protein CASSSRSGATGELFF.

The CDR3 sequence: CASSHDRDRGDGNTIYF. The CDR3 coding sequence is TGTGCCAGCAGCCATGACCGGGACAGGGGGGATGGAAACACCATATATTTT. The chain uses TRBV14 and TRBJ1-3; 11 nucleotides line up with TRBD1. The CDR3 has 17 amino acids. Germline V gene data show CDR1 as SGHDN and CDR2 as FVKESK. Trimming removed 3 bases from V and 3 bases from J; junction bases left unmatched: 7. Based on the CDR3 plus reference TRBV14 and TRBJ1-3, the full variable domain is EAGVTQFPSHSVIEKGQTVTLRCDPISGHDNLYWYRRVMGKEIKFLLHFVKESKQDESGMPNNRFLAERTGGTYSTLKVQPAELEDSGVYFCASSHDRDRGDGNTIYFGEGSWLTVV.

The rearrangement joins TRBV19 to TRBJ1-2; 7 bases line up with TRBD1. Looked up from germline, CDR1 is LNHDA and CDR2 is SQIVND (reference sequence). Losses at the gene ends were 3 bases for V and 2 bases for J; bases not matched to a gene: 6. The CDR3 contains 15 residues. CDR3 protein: CASSMAGRGNYGYTF. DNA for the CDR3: TGTGCCAGTAGTATGGCTGGCAGGGGGAACTATGGCTACACCTTC.

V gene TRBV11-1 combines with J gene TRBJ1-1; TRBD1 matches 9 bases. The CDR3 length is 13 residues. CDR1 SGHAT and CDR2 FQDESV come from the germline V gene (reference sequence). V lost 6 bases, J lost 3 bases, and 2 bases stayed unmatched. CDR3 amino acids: CASSGTGHTEAFF. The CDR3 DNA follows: TGTGCCAGCAGTGGGACAGGGCACACTGAAGCTTTCTTT.

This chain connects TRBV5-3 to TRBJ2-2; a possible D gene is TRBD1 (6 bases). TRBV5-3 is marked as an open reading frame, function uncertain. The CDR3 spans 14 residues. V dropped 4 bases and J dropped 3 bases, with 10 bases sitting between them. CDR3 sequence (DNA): TGTGCCAGAAGCGCCGGGACATACACCGGGGAGCTGTTTTTT. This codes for CARSAGTYTGELFF.

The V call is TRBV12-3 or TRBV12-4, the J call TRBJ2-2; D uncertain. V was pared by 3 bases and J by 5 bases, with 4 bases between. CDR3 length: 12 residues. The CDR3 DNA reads TGTGCCAGCAGTTTTAGGACCGGGGAGCTGTTTTTT. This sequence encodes CASSFRTGELFF.

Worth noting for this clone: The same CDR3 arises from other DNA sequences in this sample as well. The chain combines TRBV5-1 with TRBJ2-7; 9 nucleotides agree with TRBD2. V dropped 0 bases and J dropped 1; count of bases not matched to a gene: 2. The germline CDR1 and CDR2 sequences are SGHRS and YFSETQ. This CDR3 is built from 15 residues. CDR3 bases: TGCGCCAGCAGCTTGGCTCTAGCGGGGTCCTACGAGCAGTACTTC. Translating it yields CASSLALAGSYEQYF.

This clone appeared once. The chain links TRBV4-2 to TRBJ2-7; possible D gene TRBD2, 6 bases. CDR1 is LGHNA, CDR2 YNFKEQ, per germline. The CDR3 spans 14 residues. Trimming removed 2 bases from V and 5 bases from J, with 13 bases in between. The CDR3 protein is CASSQTGLADEQYF. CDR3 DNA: TGTGCCAGCAGCCAAACGGGACTGGCTGACGAGCAGTACTTC.

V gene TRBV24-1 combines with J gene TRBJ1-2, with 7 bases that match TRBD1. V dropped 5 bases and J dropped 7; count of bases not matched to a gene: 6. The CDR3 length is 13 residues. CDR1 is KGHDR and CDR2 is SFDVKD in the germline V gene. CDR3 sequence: CATSGQGVGGYTF. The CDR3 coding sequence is TGTGCCACCAGTGGTCAGGGGGTTGGTGGCTACACCTTC.

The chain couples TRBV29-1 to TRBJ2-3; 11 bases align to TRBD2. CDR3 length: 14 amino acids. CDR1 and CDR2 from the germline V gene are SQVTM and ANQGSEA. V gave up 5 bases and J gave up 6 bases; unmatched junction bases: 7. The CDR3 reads CSVKLAGVSDTQYF. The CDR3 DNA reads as TGCAGCGTTAAACTAGCGGGAGTCTCCGATACGCAGTATTTT.

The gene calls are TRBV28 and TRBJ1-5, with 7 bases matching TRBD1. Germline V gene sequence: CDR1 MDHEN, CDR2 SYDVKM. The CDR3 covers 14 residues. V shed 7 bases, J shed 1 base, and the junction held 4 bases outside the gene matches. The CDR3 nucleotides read TGTGCCAGCATCCTGGACAGGAGCAATCAGCCCCAGCATTTT. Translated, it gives CASILDRSNQPQHF.

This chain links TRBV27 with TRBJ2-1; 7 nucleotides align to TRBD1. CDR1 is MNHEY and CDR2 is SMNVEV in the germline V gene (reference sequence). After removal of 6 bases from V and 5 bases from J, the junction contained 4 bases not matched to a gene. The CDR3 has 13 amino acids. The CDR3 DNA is TGTGCCAGCAGATCGGGACAGCACAATGAGCAGTTCTTC. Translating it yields CASRSGQHNEQFF.

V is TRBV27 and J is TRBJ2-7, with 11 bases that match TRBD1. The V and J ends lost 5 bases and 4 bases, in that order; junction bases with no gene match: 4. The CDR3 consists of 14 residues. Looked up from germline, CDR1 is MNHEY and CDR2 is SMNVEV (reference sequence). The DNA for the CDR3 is TGTGCCAGCAGTGGAAGGGACAGGGGGTACGAGCAGTACTTC. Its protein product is CASSGRDRGYEQYF.

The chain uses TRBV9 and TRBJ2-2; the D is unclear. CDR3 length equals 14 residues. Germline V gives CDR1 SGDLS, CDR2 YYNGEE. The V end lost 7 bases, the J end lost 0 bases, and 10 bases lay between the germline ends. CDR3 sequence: CASQGRSNTGELFF. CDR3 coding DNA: TGTGCCAGCCAAGGGCGGTCGAACACCGGGGAGCTGTTTTTT.

The DNA for the CDR3 is TGCGCCAGCAGCGCACGCCGGGCTTCGAACACTGAAGCTTTCTTT. Its protein is CASSARRASNTEAFF. This chain uses TRBV10-1 with TRBJ1-1; D remains unclear. The ends were cut back, 6 bases at V and 1 base at J, with 15 bases in the middle. Germline V gene data show CDR1 as WNHNN and CDR2 as SYGVQD (reference sequence). CDR3 length equals 15 residues.

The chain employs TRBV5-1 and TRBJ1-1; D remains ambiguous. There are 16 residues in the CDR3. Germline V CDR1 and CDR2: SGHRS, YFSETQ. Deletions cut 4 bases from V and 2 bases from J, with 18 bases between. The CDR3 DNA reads TGCGCCAGCAGCACAACCCCCGGGAGAGTTAACACTGAAGCTTTCTTT. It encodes CASSTTPGRVNTEAFF.

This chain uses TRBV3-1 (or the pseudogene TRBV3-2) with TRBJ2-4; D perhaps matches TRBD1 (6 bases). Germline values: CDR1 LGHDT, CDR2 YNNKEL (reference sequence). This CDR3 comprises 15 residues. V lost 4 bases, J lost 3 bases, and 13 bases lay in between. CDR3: CASSPVGHLKNIQYF. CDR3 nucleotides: TGTGCCAGCAGCCCCGTGGGACACCTCAAAAACATTCAGTACTTC.

CDR3 loop: CATSKGRQGAFNQPQHF. The CDR3 region has the DNA TGTGCCACCAGCAAGGGACGTCAGGGCGCCTTCAATCAGCCCCAGCATTTT. This sequence joins TRBV15 and TRBJ1-5, with a tentative D call TRBD1 (5 bases). CDR3 length: 17 amino acids. Germline values: CDR1 LNHNV, CDR2 YYDKDF (reference sequence). With 4 bases removed from V and 3 bases from J, the gap between germline ends came to 19 bases.

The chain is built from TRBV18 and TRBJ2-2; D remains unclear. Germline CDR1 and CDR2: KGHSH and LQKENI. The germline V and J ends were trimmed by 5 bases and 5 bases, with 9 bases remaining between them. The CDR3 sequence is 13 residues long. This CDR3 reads CASSWSGTGELFF. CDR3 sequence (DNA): TGTGCCAGCTCATGGAGTGGAACCGGGGAGCTGTTTTTT.

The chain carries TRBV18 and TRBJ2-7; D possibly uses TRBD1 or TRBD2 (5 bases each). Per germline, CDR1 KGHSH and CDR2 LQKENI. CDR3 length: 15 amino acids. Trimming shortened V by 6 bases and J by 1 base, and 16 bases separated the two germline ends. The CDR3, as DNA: TGTGCCAGCTCCTTCGACCGCAGGGAGTCCTACGAGCAGTACTTC. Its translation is CASSFDRRESYEQYF.

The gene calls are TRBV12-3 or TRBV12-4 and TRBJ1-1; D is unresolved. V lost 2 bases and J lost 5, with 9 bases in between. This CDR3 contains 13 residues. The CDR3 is CASSLSRRTEAFF. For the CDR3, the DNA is TGTGCCAGCAGTTTATCCAGGCGGACTGAAGCTTTCTTT.

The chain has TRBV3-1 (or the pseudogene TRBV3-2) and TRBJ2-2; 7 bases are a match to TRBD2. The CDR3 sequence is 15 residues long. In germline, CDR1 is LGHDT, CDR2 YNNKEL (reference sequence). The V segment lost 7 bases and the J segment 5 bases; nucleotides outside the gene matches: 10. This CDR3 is CASTLRLATTGELFF. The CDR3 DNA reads TGTGCCAGCACCCTACGACTAGCCACAACCGGGGAGCTGTTTTTT.

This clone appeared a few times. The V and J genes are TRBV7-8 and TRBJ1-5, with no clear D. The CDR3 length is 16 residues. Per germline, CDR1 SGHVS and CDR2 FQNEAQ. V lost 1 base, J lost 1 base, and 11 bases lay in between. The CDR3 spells CASSLGVGWSNQPQHF. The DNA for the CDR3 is TGTGCCAGCAGCTTAGGGGTAGGGTGGAGCAATCAGCCCCAGCATTTT.

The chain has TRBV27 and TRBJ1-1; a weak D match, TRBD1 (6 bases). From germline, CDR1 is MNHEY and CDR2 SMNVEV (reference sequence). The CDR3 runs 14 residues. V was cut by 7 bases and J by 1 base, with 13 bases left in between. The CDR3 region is CASKRSRGNTEAFF. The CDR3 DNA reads TGTGCCAGCAAGCGGAGCAGGGGGAACACTGAAGCTTTCTTT.

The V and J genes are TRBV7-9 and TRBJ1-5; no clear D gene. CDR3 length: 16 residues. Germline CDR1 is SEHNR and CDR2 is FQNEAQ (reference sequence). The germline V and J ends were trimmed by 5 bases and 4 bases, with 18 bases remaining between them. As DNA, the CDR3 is TGTGCCAGCAGCAGCGATCTCGGGCGTGGGAATCAGCCCCAGCATTTT. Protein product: CASSSDLGRGNQPQHF. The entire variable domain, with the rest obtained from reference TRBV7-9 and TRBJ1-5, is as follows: DTGVSQNPRHKITKRGQNVTFRCDPISEHNRLYWYRQTLGQGPEFLTYFQNEAQLEKSRLLSDRFSAERPKGSFSTLEIQRTEQGDSAMYLCASSSDLGRGNQPQHFGDGTRLSIL.

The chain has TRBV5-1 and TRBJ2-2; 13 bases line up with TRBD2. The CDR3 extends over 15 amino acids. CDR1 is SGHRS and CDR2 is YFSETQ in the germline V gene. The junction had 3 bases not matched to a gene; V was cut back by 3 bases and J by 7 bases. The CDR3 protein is CASSSGTSGNGELFF. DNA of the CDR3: TGCGCCAGCAGCTCCGGGACTAGCGGGAACGGGGAGCTGTTTTTT.

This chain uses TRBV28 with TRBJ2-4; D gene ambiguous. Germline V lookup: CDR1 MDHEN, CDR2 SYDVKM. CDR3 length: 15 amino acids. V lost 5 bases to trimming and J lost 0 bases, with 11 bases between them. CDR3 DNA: TGTGCCAGCAGTACCCCGGCCCAAGCCAAAAACATTCAGTACTTC. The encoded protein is CASSTPAQAKNIQYF.

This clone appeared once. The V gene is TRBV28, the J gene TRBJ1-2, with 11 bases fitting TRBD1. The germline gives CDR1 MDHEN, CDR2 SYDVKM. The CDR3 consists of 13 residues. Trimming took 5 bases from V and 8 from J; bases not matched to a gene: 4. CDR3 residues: CASSEGQGVGYTF. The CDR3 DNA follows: TGTGCCAGCAGTGAGGGACAGGGGGTCGGCTACACCTTC.